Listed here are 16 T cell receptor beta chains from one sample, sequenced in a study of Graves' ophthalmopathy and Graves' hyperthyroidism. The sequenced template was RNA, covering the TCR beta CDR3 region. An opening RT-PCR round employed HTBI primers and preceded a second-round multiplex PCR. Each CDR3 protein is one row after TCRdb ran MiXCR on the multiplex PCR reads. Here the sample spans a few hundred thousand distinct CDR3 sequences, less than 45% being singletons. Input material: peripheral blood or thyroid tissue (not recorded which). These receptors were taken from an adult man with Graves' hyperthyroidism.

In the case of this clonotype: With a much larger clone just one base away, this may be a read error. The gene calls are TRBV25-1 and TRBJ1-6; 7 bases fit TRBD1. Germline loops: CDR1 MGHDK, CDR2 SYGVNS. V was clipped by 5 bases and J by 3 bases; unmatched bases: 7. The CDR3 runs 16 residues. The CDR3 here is CASSFQGDYYNSPLHF. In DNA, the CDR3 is TGTGCCAGCAGTTTTCAGGGGGACTACTATAATTCACCCCTCCACTTT. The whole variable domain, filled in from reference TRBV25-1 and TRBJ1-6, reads EADIYQTPRYLVIGTGKKITLECSQTMGHDKMYWYQQDPGMELHLIHYSYGVNSTEKGDLSSESTVSRIRTEHFPLTLESARPSHTSQYLCASSFQGDYYNSPLHFGNGTRLTVT.

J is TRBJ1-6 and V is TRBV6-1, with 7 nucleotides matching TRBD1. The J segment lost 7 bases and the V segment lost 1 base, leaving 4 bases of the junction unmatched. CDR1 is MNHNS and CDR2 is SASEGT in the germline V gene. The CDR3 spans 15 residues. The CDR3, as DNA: TGTGCCAGCAGTGAAGTTTCAGGGGGAAATTCACCCCTCCACTTT. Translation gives CASSEVSGGNSPLHF.

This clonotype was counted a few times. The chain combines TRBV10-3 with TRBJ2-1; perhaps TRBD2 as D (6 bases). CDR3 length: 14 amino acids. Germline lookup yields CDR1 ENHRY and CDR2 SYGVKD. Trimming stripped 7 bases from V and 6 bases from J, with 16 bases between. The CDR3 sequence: CAIKEGSGSNEQFF. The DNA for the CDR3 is TGTGCCATCAAGGAAGGTAGCGGAAGCAATGAGCAGTTCTTC.

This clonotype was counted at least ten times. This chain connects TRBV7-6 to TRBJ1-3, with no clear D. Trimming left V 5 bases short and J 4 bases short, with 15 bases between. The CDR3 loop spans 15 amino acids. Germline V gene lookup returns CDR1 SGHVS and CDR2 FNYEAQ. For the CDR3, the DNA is TGTGCCAGCAGCCAGGACGGGGTAGAAGGAAACACCATATATTTT. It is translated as CASSQDGVEGNTIYF.

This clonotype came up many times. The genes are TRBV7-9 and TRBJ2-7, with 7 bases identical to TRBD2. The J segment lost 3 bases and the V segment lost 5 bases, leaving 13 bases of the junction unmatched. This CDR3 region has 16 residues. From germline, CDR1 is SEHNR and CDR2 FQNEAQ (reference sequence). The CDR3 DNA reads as TGTGCCAGCAGCCCACCTTTCTGGGGGGGAGGCTACGAGCAGTACTTC. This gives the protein CASSPPFWGGGYEQYF.

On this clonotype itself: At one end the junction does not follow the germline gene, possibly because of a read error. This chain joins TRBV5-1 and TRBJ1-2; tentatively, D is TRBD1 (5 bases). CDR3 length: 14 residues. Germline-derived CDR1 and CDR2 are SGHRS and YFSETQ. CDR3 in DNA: TGTGCCAGCAGTTTAGTAGGGGCGAACTATGGCTACACCTTC. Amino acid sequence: CASSLVGANYGYTF.

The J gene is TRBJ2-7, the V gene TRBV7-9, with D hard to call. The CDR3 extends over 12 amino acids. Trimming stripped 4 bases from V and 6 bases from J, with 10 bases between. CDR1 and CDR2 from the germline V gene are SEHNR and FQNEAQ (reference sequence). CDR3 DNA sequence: TGTGCCAGCAGCTCTGGGGAAAGCGAGCAGTACTTC. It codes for CASSSGESEQYF.

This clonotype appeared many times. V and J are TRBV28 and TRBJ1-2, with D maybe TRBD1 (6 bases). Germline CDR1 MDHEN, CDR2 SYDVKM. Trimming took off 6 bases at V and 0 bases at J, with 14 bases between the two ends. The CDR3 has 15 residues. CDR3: CASSLTGLTNYGYTF. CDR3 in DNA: TGTGCCAGCAGCCTGACAGGCCTTACTAACTATGGCTACACCTTC.

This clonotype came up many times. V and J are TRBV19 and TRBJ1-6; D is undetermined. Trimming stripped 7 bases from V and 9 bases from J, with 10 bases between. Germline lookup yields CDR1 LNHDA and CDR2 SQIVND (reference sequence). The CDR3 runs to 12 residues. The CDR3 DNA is TGTGCCAGTACAAGCTTTGGTTCACCCCTCCACTTT. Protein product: CASTSFGSPLHF.

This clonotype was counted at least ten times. CDR3 in amino acids: CATRKGILQSGSTEAFF. As DNA, the CDR3 is TGTGCCACCCGAAAGGGGATTTTACAGAGTGGGAGCACTGAAGCTTTCTTT. This chain uses TRBV15 with TRBJ1-1, with D tentatively TRBD1 (5 bases). Germline V lookup: CDR1 LNHNV, CDR2 YYDKDF (reference sequence). Trimming stripped 8 bases from V and 4 bases from J, with 26 bases between. The CDR3 covers 17 residues.

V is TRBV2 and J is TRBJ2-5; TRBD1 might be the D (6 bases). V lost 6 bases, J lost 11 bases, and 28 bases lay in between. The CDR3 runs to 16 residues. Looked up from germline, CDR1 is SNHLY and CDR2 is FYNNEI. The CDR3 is CASSDRTANSDGEQYF. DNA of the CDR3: TGTGCCAGCAGCGATAGGACAGCGAACAGCGATGGGGAGCAGTACTTC.

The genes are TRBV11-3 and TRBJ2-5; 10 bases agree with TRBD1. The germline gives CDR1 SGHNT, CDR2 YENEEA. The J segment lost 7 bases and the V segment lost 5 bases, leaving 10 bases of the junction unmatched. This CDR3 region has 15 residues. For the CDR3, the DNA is TGTGCCAGCAGCCCCGGACAGGGGGGTTCAGGGACCCAGTACTTC. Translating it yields CASSPGQGGSGTQYF.

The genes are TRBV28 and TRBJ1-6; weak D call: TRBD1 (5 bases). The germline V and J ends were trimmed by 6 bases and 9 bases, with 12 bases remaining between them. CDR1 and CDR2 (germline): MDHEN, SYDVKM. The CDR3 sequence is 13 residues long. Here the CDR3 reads CASRASGGSPLHF. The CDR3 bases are TGTGCCAGCAGGGCTAGCGGGGGTTCACCCCTCCACTTT. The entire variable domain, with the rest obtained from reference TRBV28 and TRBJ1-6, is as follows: DVKVTQSSRYLVKRTGEKVFLECVQDMDHENMFWYRQDPGLGLRLIYFSYDVKMKEKGDIPEGYSVSREKKERFSLILESASTNQTSMYLCASRASGGSPLHFGNGTRLTVT.

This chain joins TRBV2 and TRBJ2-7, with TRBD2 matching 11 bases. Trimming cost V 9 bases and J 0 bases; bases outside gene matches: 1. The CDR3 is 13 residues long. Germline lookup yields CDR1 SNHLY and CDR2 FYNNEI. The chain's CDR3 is CASLAGGSYEQYF. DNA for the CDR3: TGTGCCAGTCTAGCGGGGGGCTCCTACGAGCAGTACTTC.

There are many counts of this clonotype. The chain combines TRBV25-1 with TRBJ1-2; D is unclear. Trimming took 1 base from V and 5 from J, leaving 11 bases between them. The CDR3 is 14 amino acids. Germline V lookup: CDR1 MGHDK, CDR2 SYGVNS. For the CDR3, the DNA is TGTGCCAGCAGTGAATTGGCCCGGGCGTATGGCTACACCTTC. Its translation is CASSELARAYGYTF.

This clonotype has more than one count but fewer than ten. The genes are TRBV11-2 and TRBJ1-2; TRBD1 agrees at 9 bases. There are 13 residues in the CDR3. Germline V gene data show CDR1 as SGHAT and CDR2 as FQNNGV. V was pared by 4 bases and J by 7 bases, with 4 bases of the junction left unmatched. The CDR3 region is CASSWDRARGYTF. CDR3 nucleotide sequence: TGTGCCAGCAGCTGGGACAGGGCCCGTGGCTACACCTTC.